The source of this T cell receptor beta chain is a study of metastatic and nonmetastatic thyroid tumors (TCRdb year 2020). With respect to the entire study: Repertoires were compared across peripheral blood and tumor or nodule tissue samples from malignant and benign thyroid patients.

The library was generated by PCR. The sequencer was an Illumina HiSeq 4000. The TCR beta-chain CDR3 region of each patient was profiled by high-throughput sequencing. The original methods were these. The researchers built a classifier to tell apart papillary thyroid cancer patients with distant metastasis, based on CDR3 differences among clinicopathological groups. Repertoire diversity was assessed with the Shannon index, and tumor-blood repertoire similarity with the Morisita-Horn index. The raw public data were reprocessed by TCRdb itself: fastp quality trimming at Q25, MiXCR clonotype calling, in-frame beta chains only. TCRdb, rather than the study authors, made the V and J calls. For this sample the table gives about 59,000 clones, of which less than 30% were detected only once. The leading ten clones occupy around a sixth of the sample. No patient had received any treatment before thyroid surgery. Using T-cell receptor beta sequencing, the study looked back at clinical samples from patients collected from about 2011 to 2018.

Overall study outcomes, separate from this receptor: In both blood and tumor samples, TCR beta diversity was reported to be significantly higher in malignant tumors than in benign nodules.

About this clone itself: Its cognate antigen has yet to be identified. One base away there is no much larger clone; base qualities are not given.

CDR1 and CDR2 are drawn from the germline V gene (reference sequence): DFQATT, SNEGSKA. V loses 6 bases, J loses 7 bases, and the germline ends lie 19 bases apart. From cysteine to phenylalanine, the CDR3 is 14 amino acids long. Here the CDR3 DNA is all that survives: 42 bases in frame from base 1. Recombination linked TRBV20-1 to TRBJ2-1; the D segment could be TRBD1, given 7 matching bases. This receptor was identified in a female donor with papillary thyroid cancer or a benign thyroid nodule (not recorded which). Some clones in this sample may be carry-over from other donors' samples. The source material was blood. CDR3 loop: CSAPRGRLGNEQFF. The nucleotide sequence reads TGCAGTGCCCCCAGGGGGAGGTTGGGGAATGAGCAGTTCTTC.